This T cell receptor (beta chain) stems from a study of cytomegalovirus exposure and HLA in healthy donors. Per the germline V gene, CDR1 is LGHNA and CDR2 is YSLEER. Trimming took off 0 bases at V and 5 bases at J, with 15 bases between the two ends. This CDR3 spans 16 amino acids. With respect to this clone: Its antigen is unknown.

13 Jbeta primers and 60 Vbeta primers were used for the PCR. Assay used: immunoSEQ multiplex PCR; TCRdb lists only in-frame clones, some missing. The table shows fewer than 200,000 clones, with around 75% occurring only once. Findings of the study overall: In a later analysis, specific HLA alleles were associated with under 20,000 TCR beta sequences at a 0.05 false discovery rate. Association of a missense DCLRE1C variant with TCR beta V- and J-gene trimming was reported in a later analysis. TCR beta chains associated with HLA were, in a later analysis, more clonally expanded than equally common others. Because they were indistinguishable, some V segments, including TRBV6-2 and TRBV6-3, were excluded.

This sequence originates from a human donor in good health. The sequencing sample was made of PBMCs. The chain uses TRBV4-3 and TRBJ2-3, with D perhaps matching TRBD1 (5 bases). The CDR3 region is CASSQDLRQGEDTQYF. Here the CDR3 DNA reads TGCGCCAGCAGCCAAGATTTGCGCCAGGGTGAAGATACGCAGTATTTT.